This T cell receptor (beta chain) was sequenced during a study of blood T cell repertoires in COVID-19. For the study at large: The samples span acute and convalescent COVID-19 from the United States, Italy and Spain. In each case, the material was cDNA or gDNA derived from T cells, B-cell-depleted T cells, or PBMCs.

In the authors' workflow: The assay estimated nucleated cells by amplifying reference gene primers. The assay was immunoSEQ multiplex PCR, and TCRdb's table has in-frame clones only and misses some. Clone size and the V and J calls come from that table; the DNA yielded D and trimming. The table records about 48,000 clones, 65% to 85% of them present only once. This clone was detected only a few times. Sequencing was done on a sample of peripheral blood. This sequence was found in a human donor with active or convalescent COVID-19. The donor label of this sample is uncertain.

CDR3 bases: TGCGCCAGCAGTTCCCGGTGCGGACAGGGGAACTATGGCTACACCTTC. Its translation: CASSSRCGQGNYGYTF. The rearrangement joins TRBV23-1 to TRBJ1-2, with 9 bases that match TRBD1. TRBV23-1 is labeled an ORF, and its function is uncertain. With V trimmed by 5 bases and J by 2 bases, 9 bases remained unmatched. This CDR3 is built from 16 residues.